The following is a TCR beta chain sequence with its context. The antigen remains undetermined. The CDR3 contains 14 residues. Germline trimming cut 4 bases from V and 5 bases from J; bases unmatched to any gene: 5. Germline values: CDR1 KGHSH, CDR2 LQKENI. The data originate from a study of STAT3 mutations in large granular lymphocyte leukemia. General study results and limits: Clonal expansion was inferred from samples taken at other timepoints. Suggested: STAT3 mutation was not the ancestral event for these clonal expansions. Every T-cell large granular lymphocyte leukemia patient had at least one immunodominant TCR beta clonotype.

Using immunoSEQ multiplex PCR, the repertoire was profiled, and TCRdb retains in-frame clones only, with some absent. The sample includes over 9,000 clones, 85% of them seen just once. This TCR was recovered from a man older than 75 with T-cell large granular lymphocyte leukemia. Some clones in this sample may be carry-over from other donors' samples. The genes are TRBV18 and TRBJ2-7; TRBD1 matches at 10 bases. Sequences were obtained from peripheral blood mononuclear cells. The CDR3: CASSLGTGVDEQYF. The CDR3 coding sequence is TGTGCCAGCTCACTAGGGACAGGGGTCGACGAGCAGTACTTC.